This T cell receptor (beta chain) was captured in a study of Graves' ophthalmopathy and Graves' hyperthyroidism. Amplification targeted the TCR beta CDR3 regions, with RNA transcripts as the source material. Second-round multiplex PCR came after first-round RT-PCR with HTBI primers. TCRdb itself ran the multiplex PCR reads through MiXCR, one entry per CDR3 protein. The sample lists hundreds of thousands of distinct CDR3 sequences, 15% to 17% occurring once. V was clipped by 6 bases and J by 4 bases, with 15 bases between them. This CDR3 is 14 amino acids long. Sequencing input: peripheral blood. This clonotype originated in a woman younger than 30 with stable Graves' hyperthyroidism. The genes are TRBV12-3 or TRBV12-4 and TRBJ1-2; perhaps TRBD1 as D (5 bases). CDR3 coding DNA: TGTGCCAGCAGACGTCAGGGTATCGGCTATGGCTACACCTTC. It yields the protein CASRRQGIGYGYTF.